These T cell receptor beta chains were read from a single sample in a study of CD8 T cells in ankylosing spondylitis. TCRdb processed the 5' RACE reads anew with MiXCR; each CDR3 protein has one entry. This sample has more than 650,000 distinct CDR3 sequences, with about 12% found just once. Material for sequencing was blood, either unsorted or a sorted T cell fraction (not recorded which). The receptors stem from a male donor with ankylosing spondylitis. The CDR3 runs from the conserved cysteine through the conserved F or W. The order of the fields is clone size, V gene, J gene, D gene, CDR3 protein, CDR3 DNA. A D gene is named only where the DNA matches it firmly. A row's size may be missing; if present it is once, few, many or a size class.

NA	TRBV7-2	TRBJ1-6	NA	CASSLAALYNSPLHF	TGTGCCAGCAGCTTAGCCGCTTTATATAATTCACCCCTCCACTTT
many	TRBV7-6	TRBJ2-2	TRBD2	CASSSDGLAYTTGELFF	TGTGCCAGCAGCTCGGATGGACTAGCGTACACCACCGGGGAGCTGTTTTTT
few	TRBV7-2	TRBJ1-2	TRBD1	CASSTDRGLNGYTF	TGTGCCAGCAGCACCGACAGGGGGCTTAATGGCTACACCTTC
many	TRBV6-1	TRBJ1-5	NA	CASSGQSNQPQHF	TGTGCCAGCAGTGGACAGAGCAATCAGCCCCAGCATTTT
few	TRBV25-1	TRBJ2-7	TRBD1	CASSDPGPGGREQYF	TGTGCCAGCAGTGATCCTGGACCAGGGGGTCGCGAGCAGTACTTC
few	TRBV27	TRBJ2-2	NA	CASSLFGNTNTGELFF	TGTGCCAGCAGCCTCTTCGGGAATACGAACACCGGGGAGCTGTTTTTT
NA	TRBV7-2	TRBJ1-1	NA	CASSLKGYNTEAFF	TGTGCCAGCAGCTTAAAGGGTTACAACACTGAAGCTTTCTTT
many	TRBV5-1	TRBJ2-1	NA	CASSPQGTFSRDNEQFF	TGCGCCAGCAGCCCCCAGGGTACCTTCTCCAGGGACAATGAGCAGTTCTTC
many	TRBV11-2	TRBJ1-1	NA	CASSLVAGTNEAFF	TGTGCCAGCAGCTTAGTAGCAGGGACCAACGAAGCTTTCTTT
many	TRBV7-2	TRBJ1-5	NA	CASSLRGSQPQHF	TGTGCCAGCAGTTTAAGGGGCAGCCAGCCCCAGCATTTT
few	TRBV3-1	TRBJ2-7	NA	CASSQGQFGVGVGQYF	TGTGCCAGCAGCCAAGGGCAGTTCGGGGTCGGCGTGGGGCAGTACTTC
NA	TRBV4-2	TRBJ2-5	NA	CASSQDNSETQYF	TGTGCCAGCAGCCAAGATAATAGTGAGACCCAGTACTTC
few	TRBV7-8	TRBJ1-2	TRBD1	CASSPMGQGADGYTF	TGTGCCAGCAGCCCAATGGGACAGGGGGCGGATGGCTACACCTTC
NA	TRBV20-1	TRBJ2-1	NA	CSASGLVSTHNEQFF	TGCAGTGCTAGTGGGCTAGTTTCCACTCACAATGAGCAGTTCTTC
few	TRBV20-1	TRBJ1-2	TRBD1	CSASFAGQGKDGYTF	TGCAGTGCTTCCTTCGCGGGACAGGGGAAAGATGGCTACACCTTC